The clone carrying this T cell receptor beta chain was found many times. Using unique molecular identifiers, the investigators prepared the TCRbeta library. MiXCR, applied by TCRdb to the PCR reads, yields one record per CDR3 protein. This sample carries 600,000 to 700,000 distinct CDR3 sequences, approximately 17% of them seen once, and the ten largest clones take about 1.1%. This sample is part of a study of T-cell reconstitution after alpha-beta-depleted transplantation in children. CDR1 and CDR2 (germline): DFQATT, SNEGSKA (reference sequence). The CDR3 runs 14 residues. V was trimmed by 0 bases and J by 0 bases, leaving 8 bases between them.

Sample: PBMCs from the stem cell graft donor, taken from the stem cell graft. The TCR was taken from a human donor who donated a stem cell graft to a child with acute myeloid leukemia. The rearrangement joins TRBV20-1 to TRBJ1-2; D call uncertain. The CDR3 DNA follows: TGCAGTGCTAGAGAACCGTATTCTAACTATGGCTACACCTTC. It yields the protein CSAREPYSNYGYTF.